The present T cell receptor (beta chain) was sequenced within a study of blood T cell repertoires in COVID-19. Across the study: The United States, Italy and Spain supplied acute and convalescent COVID-19 samples.

Participants, about 18 to 90 years old, spanned 25 or so US areas. Self-reported history from a screening survey and questionnaire set each donor's cohort. Sequencing used immunoSEQ multiplex PCR; TCRdb keeps in-frame clones, though not all of them. The sample holds hundreds of thousands of clones, around 88% seen once. This CDR3 is 16 amino acids long. The germline gives CDR1 SGDLS, CDR2 YYNGEE. The junction had 8 bases not matched to a gene; V was cut back by 3 bases and J by 5 bases. The sample taken for sequencing was PBMCs or T cells enriched from blood (not recorded which). The V call is TRBV9, the J call TRBJ2-3; TRBD2 aligns across 11 bases. The TCR sequence derives from a woman in her thirties who had been exposed to COVID-19. This CDR3 reads CASSAVAGGRGDTQYF. CDR3 nucleotide sequence: TGTGCCAGCAGCGCGGTAGCGGGGGGGCGTGGAGATACGCAGTATTTT.